This TCR beta chain was sequenced for a study of cytomegalovirus exposure and HLA in healthy donors. General study points: Later on, an analysis tied around 17,000 TCR beta sequences to HLA alleles at 0.05 false discovery rate. DRB1 showed the most TCR associations and HLA-C the fewest in a later analysis, as rates varied by HLA locus.

The PCR ran on 60 Vbeta and 13 Jbeta primers. Only in-frame clones appear in the TCRdb table, and some are missing; sequencing was by immunoSEQ multiplex PCR. Of around 130,000 clones in the sample, more than 80% were seen once. Donors consisted of healthy bone marrow donors. On this clone: The antigen is undetermined.

The CDR3 covers 14 residues. Losses at the gene ends were 2 bases for V and 12 bases for J; bases not matched to a gene: 8. Looked up from germline, CDR1 is MNHNY and CDR2 is SVGAGI (reference sequence). The gene calls are TRBV6-6 and TRBJ2-1; 9 nucleotides align to TRBD1. Specimen: PBMCs. This clonotype was sampled from a man in his forties in good health and CMV-seronegative. The CDR3 DNA sequence: TGTGCCAGCAGTTACCCTAACAGGGGGCTACCGCAGTTCTTC. Protein product: CASSYPNRGLPQFF.